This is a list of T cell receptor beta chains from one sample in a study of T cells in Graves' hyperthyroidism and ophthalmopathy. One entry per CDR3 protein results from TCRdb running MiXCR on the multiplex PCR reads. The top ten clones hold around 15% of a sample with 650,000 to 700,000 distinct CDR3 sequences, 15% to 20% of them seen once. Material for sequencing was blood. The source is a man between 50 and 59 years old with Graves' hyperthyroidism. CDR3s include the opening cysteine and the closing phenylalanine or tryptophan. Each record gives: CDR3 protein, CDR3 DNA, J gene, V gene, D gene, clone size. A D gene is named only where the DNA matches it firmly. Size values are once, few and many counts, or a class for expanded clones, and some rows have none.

CDR3: CASSVAGRQTPNYGYTF
DNA: TGTGCCAGCAGCGTAGCCGGTCGCCAAACACCTAACTATGGCTACACCTTC
J: TRBJ1-2
V: TRBV9
D: .
size: .

CDR3: CSVVGRYTEAFF
DNA: TGCAGCGTTGTGGGAAGGTACACTGAAGCTTTCTTT
J: TRBJ1-1
V: TRBV29-1
D: .
size: few

CDR3: CASSLLTSDGTDTQYF
DNA: TGTGCCAGCAGCTTGCTCACTAGCGATGGGACAGATACGCAGTATTTT
J: TRBJ2-3
V: TRBV5-8
D: TRBD2
size: .

CDR3: CASSNPGNYGYTF
DNA: TGTGCCAGCAGTAATCCAGGGAACTATGGCTACACCTTC
J: TRBJ1-2
V: TRBV6-1
D: .
size: many

CDR3: CASSYGVGTVKETQYF
DNA: TGTGCCAGCAGTTACGGGGTCGGGACGGTCAAAGAGACCCAGTACTTC
J: TRBJ2-5
V: TRBV6-5
D: .
size: few

CDR3: CASSWGLADTGELFF
DNA: TGTGCCAGCAGCTGGGGACTAGCAGACACCGGGGAGCTGTTTTTT
J: TRBJ2-2
V: TRBV7-3
D: TRBD2
size: .

CDR3: CASSYGEDYEQYF
DNA: TGTGCCAGCAGCTACGGTGAGGACTACGAGCAGTACTTC
J: TRBJ2-7
V: TRBV7-9
D: .
size: few

CDR3: CASGYWEGRNEQFF
DNA: TGTGCTAGTGGTTACTGGGAAGGGAGGAATGAGCAGTTCTTC
J: TRBJ2-1
V: TRBV12-5
D: .
size: few

CDR3: CASNDPGDTQYF
DNA: TGTGCCAGCAACGACCCGGGAGATACGCAGTATTTT
J: TRBJ2-3
V: TRBV6-1
D: .
size: many

CDR3: CASSIDSGQASYEQYF
DNA: TGTGCCAGTAGTATAGATTCTGGACAGGCCTCCTACGAGCAGTACTTC
J: TRBJ2-7
V: TRBV19
D: TRBD1
size: many

CDR3: CSHTRTGGGTEAFF
DNA: TGCAGTCACACTCGGACAGGGGGCGGCACTGAAGCTTTCTTT
J: TRBJ1-1
V: TRBV20-1
D: TRBD1
size: few

CDR3: CASSQGVGGSAYEQYF
DNA: TGTGCCAGCAGCCAAGGGGTGGGCGGGAGTGCCTACGAGCAGTACTTC
J: TRBJ2-7
V: TRBV4-2
D: TRBD2
size: few

CDR3: CSVTGGSTDTQYF
DNA: TGCAGCGTTACAGGGGGGAGCACAGATACGCAGTATTTT
J: TRBJ2-3
V: TRBV29-1
D: TRBD1
size: many

CDR3: CAWSVARSYEQYF
DNA: TGTGCCTGGAGTGTAGCCCGGTCCTACGAGCAGTACTTC
J: TRBJ2-7
V: TRBV30
D: .
size: many

CDR3: CASSESGGFYEQYF
DNA: TGTGCCAGCAGTGAGTCGGGGGGTTTTTACGAGCAGTACTTC
J: TRBJ2-7
V: TRBV25-1
D: TRBD2
size: .

CDR3: CASSQDREDNYGYTF
DNA: TGCGCCAGCAGCCAAGACAGGGAGGATAACTATGGCTACACCTTC
J: TRBJ1-2
V: TRBV4-3
D: .
size: once

CDR3: CASSLEGRETEAFF
DNA: TGTGCCAGCAGCTTAGAGGGCAGGGAGACTGAAGCTTTCTTT
J: TRBJ1-1
V: TRBV11-2
D: .
size: many

CDR3: CASSLEHSSYEQYF
DNA: TGTGCCAGCAGCTTAGAACACAGCTCCTACGAGCAGTACTTC
J: TRBJ2-7
V: TRBV11-2
D: .
size: many

CDR3: CSASPSGGYNEQFF
DNA: TGCAGTGCTAGTCCTAGCGGGGGTTACAATGAGCAGTTCTTC
J: TRBJ2-1
V: TRBV20-1
D: TRBD2
size: .

CDR3: CASSGGLVADYNEQFF
DNA: TGCGCCAGCAGTGGAGGTTTGGTAGCGGACTACAATGAGCAGTTCTTC
J: TRBJ2-1
V: TRBV10-1
D: .
size: .

CDR3: CASSRGQGDTEAFF
DNA: TGTGCCAGCAGCAGAGGACAGGGAGACACTGAAGCTTTCTTT
J: TRBJ1-1
V: TRBV18
D: TRBD1
size: many

CDR3: CSARASGILQETQYF
DNA: TGCAGTGCTAGGGCTAGCGGGATCCTCCAAGAGACCCAGTACTTC
J: TRBJ2-5
V: TRBV20-1
D: TRBD2
size: .

CDR3: CSGLAEQLAKNIQYF
DNA: TGCAGTGGACTAGCGGAACAACTAGCCAAAAACATTCAGTACTTC
J: TRBJ2-4
V: TRBV20-1
D: TRBD2
size: .

CDR3: CSATRGRSYEQYF
DNA: TGCAGTGCCACGCGGGGGCGTTCCTACGAGCAGTACTTC
J: TRBJ2-7
V: TRBV20-1
D: .
size: many

CDR3: CASSTFHEQYF
DNA: TGTGCCAGCAGCACCTTTCACGAGCAGTACTTC
J: TRBJ2-7
V: TRBV5-6
D: .
size: .

CDR3: CASSQDRAGWDYGYTF
DNA: TGTGCCAGCAGCCAAGATCGGGCAGGTTGGGACTATGGCTACACCTTC
J: TRBJ1-2
V: TRBV3-1
D: .
size: many

CDR3: CASSEEGYYGYTF
DNA: TGTGCCAGCAGTGAAGAGGGATACTATGGCTACACCTTC
J: TRBJ1-2
V: TRBV2
D: .
size: many

CDR3: CAISFRALNTEAFF
DNA: TGCGCCATCAGCTTTCGGGCGCTGAACACTGAAGCTTTCTTT
J: TRBJ1-1
V: TRBV5-1
D: .
size: once

CDR3: CASSFGQGAPTEYF
DNA: .
J: TRBJ2-7
V: TRBV28
D: .
size: .

CDR3: CASSDYPYNYGYTF
DNA: TGTGCCAGCAGCGATTACCCATATAACTATGGCTACACCTTC
J: TRBJ1-2
V: TRBV28
D: .
size: many

CDR3: CATSLTGPFSTEAFF
DNA: TGTGCCACCAGCCTTACCGGGCCTTTCAGCACTGAAGCTTTCTTT
J: TRBJ1-1
V: TRBV15
D: .
size: many

CDR3: CATTRDGNFYNSPLHF
DNA: TGTGCCACAACCCGCGACGGGAACTTTTATAATTCACCCCTCCACTTT
J: TRBJ1-6
V: TRBV2
D: .
size: many

CDR3: CPSGTATATNEKLFF
DNA: TGTCCCAGTGGGACAGCTACTGCAACTAATGAAAAACTGTTTTTT
J: TRBJ1-4
V: TRBV19
D: TRBD1
size: .

CDR3: CASSLYSDSNQPQHF
DNA: TGTGCCAGCAGCTTATATTCGGATAGCAATCAGCCCCAGCATTTT
J: TRBJ1-5
V: TRBV7-9
D: .
size: .

CDR3: CSAGTGGKLFF
DNA: TGCAGTGCCGGTACCGGGGGAAAACTGTTTTTT
J: TRBJ1-4
V: TRBV20-1
D: .
size: many

CDR3: CAWGGPYHTYEQYF
DNA: TGTGCCTGGGGGGGGCCCTATCACACCTACGAGCAGTACTTC
J: TRBJ2-7
V: TRBV30
D: .
size: few

CDR3: CASSKLGQPQHF
DNA: TGTGCCAGTAGCAAACTGGGGCAGCCCCAGCATTTT
J: TRBJ1-5
V: TRBV19
D: .
size: .

CDR3: CASSPWDTRPNNEQFF
DNA: TGTGCCAGCAGCCCCTGGGATACCCGACCAAACAATGAGCAGTTCTTC
J: TRBJ2-1
V: TRBV7-9
D: .
size: many

CDR3: CSARDRGRNEQFF
DNA: TGCAGTGCTAGGGACAGGGGTCGGAATGAGCAGTTCTTC
J: TRBJ2-1
V: TRBV20-1
D: TRBD1
size: .

CDR3: CAWSVRGNSPLHF
DNA: TGTGCCTGGAGTGTACGGGGGAATTCACCCCTCCACTTT
J: TRBJ1-6
V: TRBV30
D: .
size: many

CDR3: CSAPGLAYGYTF
DNA: TGCAGTGCCCCTGGGTTGGCTTATGGCTACACCTTC
J: TRBJ1-2
V: TRBV20-1
D: .
size: many

CDR3: CATSAQKGAEGYTF
DNA: TGTGCCACCAGTGCTCAGAAGGGGGCAGAAGGCTACACCTTC
J: TRBJ1-2
V: TRBV24-1
D: TRBD1
size: .

CDR3: CASSFYAGSVEQYF
DNA: TGTGCCAGCAGCTTTTATGCCGGGTCGGTGGAGCAGTACTTC
J: TRBJ2-7
V: TRBV5-5
D: .
size: few

CDR3: CASRGTGNTGELFF
DNA: TGTGCCAGCAGAGGGACAGGGAACACCGGGGAGCTGTTTTTT
J: TRBJ2-2
V: TRBV2
D: TRBD1
size: many

CDR3: CASRGLVGGELFF
DNA: TGTGCCAGCAGGGGGCTAGTTGGCGGGGAGCTGTTTTTT
J: TRBJ2-2
V: TRBV3-1
D: .
size: .

CDR3: CATRRTSGLYEQYF
DNA: TGTGCCACCAGACGGACTAGCGGACTCTACGAGCAGTACTTC
J: TRBJ2-7
V: TRBV15
D: TRBD2
size: few

CDR3: CASSLVRARSYNEQFF
DNA: TGCGCCAGCAGCTTGGTAAGGGCCCGCTCCTACAATGAGCAGTTCTTC
J: TRBJ2-1
V: TRBV5-1
D: .
size: .